The 28 T cell receptor beta chains below come from one sample, sequenced in a study of tumor-infiltrating lymphocytes in primary liver carcinoma (dated by TCRdb to between 2016 and 2019). Instrument used: Illumina HiSeq 2500. A constant-region primer and ProtoScript II reverse transcriptase were used to reverse-transcribe TCRbeta-specific cDNA from about 0.55 ug total RNA. Three nested multiplex PCR rounds, following a slightly modified ARM-PCR procedure, were used to build the TCRbeta libraries. The first two PCR rounds used multiplex TRBV1-TRBV30 forward primers with a Cbeta reverse primer, each for approximately 11 cycles. TCRdb applied fastp at Q25 and MiXCR to the public reads, then kept only in-frame beta chains. When rows share a CDR3 protein, they turn into one entry using the most common DNA and genes. This sample is represented by approximately 190,000 distinct CDR3 sequences; 85% of them were singletons. In total, the top ten clones hold 15% to 20% of the sample.

Total RNA and DNA were co-extracted without cell sorting from approximately 22-30 mg of bulk tissue using the AllPrep DNA/RNA mini kit. Sequenced: tumor tissue from primary liver carcinoma. Receptors originate from a man in his forties or fifties with primary liver carcinoma and hepatitis B virus infection.

The chain recombines TRBV12-3 or TRBV12-4 with TRBJ2-3, with D possibly matching TRBD2 (5 bases). V was pared by 3 bases and J by 15 bases, with 19 bases between. The CDR3 is made up of 13 amino acids. The DNA of the CDR3 is TGTGCCAGCAGTTTGAGGCTAGAGGGTACCCATTATTTT. It is translated as CASSLRLEGTHYF.

On this clonotype: The junction departs from the called germline gene at one end, perhaps through a read error. The V gene is TRBV10-2, the J gene TRBJ2-2; either TRBD1 or TRBD2 may supply D (5 bases each). Germline CDR1 WSHSY, CDR2 SAAADI. This CDR3 has 13 amino acids. For the CDR3, the DNA is TGCGCCAGCAGGACCTTAGGGACCAGGGAGTTGTTGTTT. Its translation is CASRTLGTRELLF.

V and J are TRBV7-8 and TRBJ2-7, with TRBD2 identical over 10 bases. V was pared by 6 bases and J by 3 bases, with 8 bases of the junction left unmatched. The CDR3 has 15 amino acids. CDR1 SGHVS and CDR2 FQNEAQ come from the germline V gene. CDR3 nucleotide sequence: TGTGCCAGCAGGGGACTAGCGAGAGGGGGCTACGAGCAGTACTTC. This gives the protein CASRGLARGGYEQYF.

In its sample, this clonotype was seen once. At one boundary the junction diverges from the germline segment, which might be a read error. The V gene is TRBV6-1, the J gene TRBJ1-5, with D perhaps matching TRBD1 (6 bases). The germline gives CDR1 MNHNS, CDR2 SASEGT. The CDR3 length is 14 residues. The CDR3 DNA reads as TGTGCCAGCAGTCTGCAGGGGACCACTCAGCCCCAACATTTT. It codes for CASSLQGTTQPQHF.

DNA of the CDR3: TGCAGCGCTGAGACTAGCGCGGCGATCACCGGGGAGCTGTTTTTT. Translated, it gives CSAETSAAITGELFF. The chain combines TRBV29-1 with TRBJ2-2, with 8 bases fitting TRBD2. V lost 7 bases to trimming and J lost 4 bases; unmatched junction nucleotides: 11. Germline CDR1 SQVTM, CDR2 ANQGSEA. There are 15 residues in the CDR3.

To note about this clonotype: One end of the junction varies from germline; a read error may be responsible. This chain links TRBV6-6 with TRBJ2-7; D unresolved. The length of the CDR3 is 14 residues. CDR1 MNHNY and CDR2 SVGAGI come from the germline V gene (reference sequence). CDR3: CASIFTGSSCEQYF. In nucleotides, the CDR3 is TGTGCCAGCATTTTTACGGGTTCCTCCTGCGAGCAGTACTTC.

A word on this clonotype: The junction differs from germline at one of its ends, possibly a read error. This chain links TRBV14 with TRBJ2-7, with D tentatively TRBD1 (6 bases). The germline CDR1 and CDR2 sequences are SGHDN and FVKESK. The CDR3 totals 15 residues. The CDR3 DNA sequence: TGTGCCAGCAGCCGACCGGGACACGGCTCTTACGAGCAATACTTC. This translates into CASSRPGHGSYEQYF.

Remarks on this clonotype: The junction shows a germline mismatch at one end, possibly a read error. This chain joins TRBV10-2 and TRBJ1-3, with D hard to call. Germline V gene lookup returns CDR1 WSHSY and CDR2 SAAADI. The CDR3 spans 12 residues. The CDR3 DNA sequence: TGCGCCAGCAAGGCATCTGGATACACCATATATTTT. Its translation: CASKASGYTIYF.

To note about this clonotype: One base away lies a much larger clone, so this may be a sequencing read error. The chain has TRBV5-1 and TRBJ1-2; tentative D call: TRBD1 (5 bases). Per the germline V gene, CDR1 is SGHRS and CDR2 is YFSETQ. Between the trimmed V and J ends, which lost 3 bases and 5 bases, there was a span of 20 bases. The CDR3 totals 16 residues. As DNA, the CDR3 is TGCGCCAGCAGCTCCGGAGACAAGGGGCGAGGGTATGGCTACACCTTC. This sequence encodes CASSSGDKGRGYGYTF.

Points on this clonotype: Germline is not matched at one junction end, which may reflect a read error. The chain links TRBV29-1 to TRBJ2-7, with 7 nucleotides matching TRBD1. In germline, CDR1 is SQVTM, CDR2 ANQGSEA. The CDR3 length is 13 residues. CDR3 nucleotide sequence: TGCGGCGTTGGACCCGGGACAGACTATGAGCAGTACTTC. Residues: CGVGPGTDYEQYF.

This clonotype occurred a few times. The V gene is TRBV28, the J gene TRBJ2-3; D may be TRBD1 (5 bases). The length of the CDR3 is 13 residues. CDR1 and CDR2 (germline): MDHEN, SYDVKM. V was trimmed by 3 bases and J by 3 bases, leaving 7 bases between them. CDR3 in DNA: TGTGCCAGCAGTTTGGGGCCTACAGATACGCAGTATTTT. Residues: CASSLGPTDTQYF. The whole variable domain, filled in from reference TRBV28 and TRBJ2-3, reads DVKVTQSSRYLVKRTGEKVFLECVQDMDHENMFWYRQDPGLGLRLIYFSYDVKMKEKGDIPEGYSVSREKKERFSLILESASTNQTSMYLCASSLGPTDTQYFGPGTRLTVL.

In the case of this clonotype: At one of its ends the junction is not consistent with the germline gene, which may arise from a read error. V usage is TRBV6-1 and J usage is TRBJ2-1, with D unresolved. CDR1 and CDR2 from the germline V gene are MNHNS and SASEGT. CDR3 size: 13 residues. The CDR3 DNA is TGTGCCAGCGGTTACTCGTATAGGAATGAGCAGTTCTTT. Translating gives CASGYSYRNEQFF.

The chain uses TRBV12-2 and TRBJ2-7. TRBV12-2 is described as a pseudogene. The CDR3 runs to 13 residues. The CDR3 reads CASRRSATYEQYF. In DNA, the CDR3 is TGTGCAAGTCGCCGTAGCGCTACCTACGAGCAGTATTTC.

Notes on this clonotype: A much larger clonotype is one base distant, so this may be a read error. This chain connects TRBV5-1 to TRBJ2-3; TRBD1 might be the D (5 bases). The germline CDR1 and CDR2 sequences are SGHRS and YFSETQ. The CDR3 has 13 residues. V lost 5 bases and J lost 0, with 7 bases in between. The CDR3 region has the DNA TGCGCCAGCAGGGACACTAGCACAGATACGCAGTATTTT. Amino acids: CASRDTSTDTQYF.

On this clonotype itself: As the CDR3 is not closed by the conserved phenylalanine or tryptophan, this likely results from a read error. This sequence joins TRBV6-2 or TRBV6-3 and TRBJ2-7; D tentatively reads TRBD1 or TRBD2 (5 bases each). Germline V gene lookup returns CDR1 MNHEY and CDR2 SVGEGT. V lost 6 bases, J lost 8 bases, and 20 bases lay in between. The CDR3 sequence is 14 residues long. CDR3 DNA: TGTGCCAGCAGCCTCCGGGACGGGACCCACAAGCAGTACTAC. Protein sequence: CASSLRDGTHKQYY.

The rearrangement joins TRBV5-4 to TRBJ2-7; D is tentatively TRBD1 or TRBD2 (5 bases each). Germline V gene sequence: CDR1 SGHNT, CDR2 YYREEE (reference sequence). The CDR3 has 14 residues. In DNA form, the CDR3 reads TGTGACATCAGCTCGGGACGGCTCTCCTACGAGCAGTACTTC. Protein: CDISSGRLSYEQYF.

Comment on this clonotype: Likely a read error: the CDR3 ends without its conserved phenylalanine or tryptophan. CDR3 DNA sequence: TGTGCCAGCAGCTTCCCCGGGACTTGCGGGACCAAAAACATTCAGTACATA. It specifies CASSFPGTCGTKNIQYI. The V gene is TRBV11-1, the J gene TRBJ2-4; tentative D call: TRBD2 (6 bases). The CDR3 runs 17 residues. The germline V and J ends were trimmed by 3 bases and 2 bases, with 17 bases remaining between them. Germline CDR1 SGHAT, CDR2 FQDESV (reference sequence).

A remark on this clonotype: Relative to the germline gene, one junction end is altered; a read error may explain this. The rearrangement links TRBV6-6 to TRBJ1-5; D call uncertain. The CDR3 is made up of 17 amino acids. Germline V gene data show CDR1 as MNHNY and CDR2 as SVGAGI (reference sequence). CDR3 loop: CASSPHQDDRFNQPQLF. Written as DNA, the CDR3 is TGTGCCAGCAGCCCCCACCAGGACGATCGCTTCAATCAGCCCCAGCTTTTT.

This clonotype was detected only once. The missing conserved phenylalanine or tryptophan at the end of this CDR3 makes a read error likely. J is TRBJ2-3 and V is TRBV6-2 or TRBV6-3; the match to TRBD2 covers 7 bases. Germline values: CDR1 MNHEY, CDR2 SVGEGT. CDR3 size: 16 residues. This CDR3 reads CATSYDKAGVSDTQYL. CDR3 coding DNA: TGTGCCACCAGTTACGACAAGGCGGGAGTAAGTGATACGCAGTATTTG.

J is TRBJ2-7 and V is TRBV28; the D gene is possibly TRBD2 (5 bases). There are 14 residues in the CDR3. The ends were cut back, 5 bases at V and 4 bases at J, with 15 bases in the middle. Germline loops: CDR1 MDHEN, CDR2 SYDVKM. In nucleotides, the CDR3 is TGTGCCAGCAGTAGGGATGAGAGGAGGTACGAGCAGTACTTC. As protein: CASSRDERRYEQYF.

About this clonotype: Likely a read error: the CDR3 ends without its conserved phenylalanine or tryptophan. The DNA is left out, because the CDR3 cannot be placed on it with certainty; the CDR3 is given as TCRdb lists it. This chain connects TRBV28 to TRBJ2-7; the table gives TRBD1 as D, unverified against the DNA. The CDR3 totals 13 residues, both ends included. Per germline, CDR1 MDHEN and CDR2 SYDVKM. The CDR3 loop reads CASSPGQDYEQYI.

Regarding this clonotype: Germline and junction disagree at one end, which may indicate a read error. The gene calls are TRBV6-1 and TRBJ1-4; no reliable D call. This CDR3 is built from 16 residues. The germline gives CDR1 MNHNS, CDR2 SASEGT. CDR3 region: CTSSGTGLATNEKLFF. CDR3 in DNA: TGTACCAGCAGTGGAACGGGTCTGGCAACTAATGAAAAACTGTTTTTT.

Note on this clonotype: Because it lacks the conserved phenylalanine or tryptophan at the end, this CDR3 is likely a read error. The V call is TRBV12-3 or TRBV12-4, the J call TRBJ2-3; 9 nucleotides line up with TRBD2. With 8 bases clipped from V and 5 bases from J, the junction kept 14 bases outside the gene matches. The CDR3 spans 16 residues. The CDR3 sequence: CASCPGLAGPGDTQYI. The CDR3 DNA sequence: TGTGCCAGCTGTCCGGGACTAGCAGGCCCGGGAGATACGCAGTATATT.

The genes are TRBV7-9 and TRBJ2-7; D gene ambiguous. The CDR3 spans 14 residues. Germline CDR1 is SEHNR and CDR2 is FQNEAQ (reference sequence). V lost 7 bases, J lost 4 bases, and 17 bases lay in between. The CDR3 sequence is CASTTTGPIYEQYF. CDR3 nucleotide sequence: TGTGCCAGCACCACTACGGGCCCCATATACGAGCAGTACTTC.

The chain employs TRBV6-5 and TRBJ2-3, with 7 nucleotides matching TRBD2. With 10 bases clipped from V and 4 bases from J, the junction kept 14 bases outside the gene matches. The CDR3 runs to 15 residues. Germline CDR1 and CDR2: MNHEY and SVGAGI. CDR3 sequence (DNA): TGTGCCAACGGTTACTCGGGGGGTATAGCAGATACGCAGTATTTT. This translates into CANGYSGGIADTQYF.

A single count supports this clonotype. The chain uses TRBV28 and TRBJ2-2, with 8 bases identical to TRBD2. Trimming at V came to 7 bases and at J to 6 bases, leaving 19 bases not matched to a gene. There are 18 residues in the CDR3. Germline V gene data show CDR1 as MDHEN and CDR2 as SYDVKM. The CDR3 sequence is CASTSAGLLAGGAGELFF. The CDR3 DNA reads TGTGCCAGCACCTCAGCGGGACTCTTGGCGGGAGGCGCCGGGGAGCTGTTTTTT.

In its sample, this clonotype was seen a few times. Possible read error: a much larger clone is one base away. V usage is TRBV28 and J usage is TRBJ1-1; possibly TRBD1 for D (5 bases). CDR3 length: 15 amino acids. Germline V gene sequence: CDR1 MDHEN, CDR2 SYDVKM. DNA of the CDR3: TGTGCCAACAGTTTAGCAACAACAGGGAACACTGAAGCTTTCTTT. Protein sequence: CANSLATTGNTEAFF.

Notes on this clonotype: The junction and the germline gene differ at one end; a read error may be behind it. The chain is built from TRBV6-2 or TRBV6-3 and TRBJ2-5; tentative D call: TRBD2 (6 bases). Germline V gives CDR1 MNHEY, CDR2 SVGEGT. This CDR3 comprises 16 residues. DNA for the CDR3: TGTGTCAGCAGTCAATCGACGGCAGCGGGCGAAGAAATCCAGTACTTC. Translating it yields CVSSQSTAAGEEIQYF.